This T cell receptor (beta chain) is drawn from a study of shared T cell receptors in the human thymus. This clone was detected only a few times. The CDR3 length is 20 residues. V shed 3 bases and J 4 bases; nucleotides not matched to a gene: 24. The V gene's germline CDR1 is MDHEN and CDR2 SYDVKM. The method was immunoSEQ multiplex PCR; TCRdb's version includes in-frame clones alone and lacks a portion of them. Of 630,000 or so clones in the sample, 87% were seen once. The same sample was also used in a study of human thymus T cells. That study adds: Thymic resections from corrective heart surgery supplied the tissue.

This chain joins TRBV28 and TRBJ2-7, with 7 positions matching TRBD1. Material: thymocytes. This sequence was found in a boy under three years old with a congenital heart defect. The CDR3 loop is CASSFTLKRGTSGQIYEQYF. The CDR3 coding sequence is TGTGCCAGCAGTTTTACGCTGAAGAGGGGAACCTCGGGACAGATTTACGAGCAGTACTTC.